The sequence of this T cell receptor (beta chain) was determined in a study of cytomegalovirus exposure and HLA in healthy donors. Findings of the study overall: Accurate prediction of HLA-A and HLA-B alleles (for most subjects) was reportedly achieved from TCR beta sequences.

The V and J ends lost 4 bases and 4 bases respectively, with 7 bases between them. The germline V gene encodes CDR1 SGHNT and CDR2 YENEEA. The CDR3 has 12 residues. The study ran its PCR with 60 Vbeta and 13 Jbeta primers. Sequencing used immunoSEQ multiplex PCR; TCRdb keeps in-frame clones, though not all of them. The sample has about 160,000 clones; roughly 77% are singletons. Of note for this clone: The target antigen is unknown.

The clonotype originates from a man aged 18 to 30 in good health and CMV-seropositive. This chain joins TRBV11-3 and TRBJ1-1; D remains ambiguous. The source material was PBMCs. CDR3 in amino acids: CASSSGSTEAFF. CDR3 bases: TGTGCCAGCAGCTCGGGGAGCACTGAAGCTTTCTTT.